Listed here are 20 T cell receptor beta chains from one sample, sequenced in a study of shared clonotypes between healthy human individuals. Here immunoSEQ multiplex PCR was the method, and the copy in TCRdb shows in-frame clones only, minus some. The sample contains some 2,000,000 clones, approximately 96% of which appear only once. Sequencing was carried out using naive CD4+ T cells sorted from blood. Subset reported: CD45RA+ positively selected. Source of these receptors: a young man in good health.

This sequence joins TRBV12-5 and TRBJ2-7; D gene uncertain. Germline CDR1 reads LGHNT; CDR2 reads FRNRAP. Trimming cost V 3 bases and J 5 bases, with 11 bases left between them. This CDR3 has 13 amino acids. The CDR3 protein is CASGLSHRHEQYF. The CDR3 DNA reads TGTGCTAGTGGTTTATCCCATCGCCACGAGCAGTACTTC.

The chain recombines TRBV5-6 with TRBJ1-3; no reliable D call. The germline gives CDR1 SGHDT, CDR2 YYEEEE. The CDR3 runs to 12 residues. Trimming pared 3 bases from V and 3 bases from J, leaving 4 bases between. CDR3 sequence reads: CASSSVGNTIYF. In nucleotides, the CDR3 is TGTGCCAGCAGCTCGGTTGGAAACACCATATATTTT.

The V call is TRBV6-5, the J call TRBJ2-5, with D unclear. The J call may be wrong; the DNA end is better matched by TRBJ2-7. Germline V gene lookup returns CDR1 MNHEY and CDR2 SVGAGI. There are 12 residues in the CDR3. CDR3 region: CASRSPSYEQYF. The CDR3 DNA reads as TGTGCCAGCAGGTCCCCCTCCTACGAGCAGTACTTC.

The rearrangement links TRBV7-9 to TRBJ2-7, with 13 bases matching TRBD2. Germline CDR1 and CDR2: SEHNR and FQNEAQ (reference sequence). Unmatched junction bases numbered 13, after V lost 2 bases and J lost 6 bases. The CDR3 extends over 18 amino acids. The CDR3 DNA follows: TGTGCCAGCAGCTTAAATCAAGGACTAGCGGGAGTTAGGTCCGAGCAGTACTTC. Protein sequence: CASSLNQGLAGVRSEQYF.

The rearrangement joins TRBV4-1 to TRBJ2-5; D uncertain. V lost 1 base to trimming and J lost 5 bases, with 11 bases between them. Germline V lookup: CDR1 MGHRA, CDR2 YSYEKL. The CDR3 is 14 amino acids. CDR3 in amino acids: CASSQGRVQETQYF. The CDR3 region has the DNA TGCGCCAGCAGCCAAGGTCGGGTGCAGGAGACCCAGTACTTC.

This CDR3 reads CASSTGTVMNTEAFF. As DNA, the CDR3 is TGTGCCAGCAGCACAGGGACAGTCATGAACACTGAAGCTTTCTTT. The chain employs TRBV11-2 and TRBJ1-1, with 7 bases lining up with TRBD1. This CDR3 is built from 15 residues. Germline values: CDR1 SGHAT, CDR2 FQNNGV. The V gene end was trimmed by 5 bases and the J gene end by 0 bases; junction bases not matched to a gene: 6.

The chain carries TRBV30 and TRBJ2-7, with D perhaps matching TRBD1 (6 bases). The CDR3 contains 11 residues. Germline values: CDR1 GTSNPN, CDR2 SVGIG (reference sequence). Trimming left V 2 bases short and J 6 bases short, with 8 bases between. The chain's CDR3 is CAWSTGFEQYF. In nucleotides, the CDR3 is TGTGCCTGGAGTACAGGGTTCGAGCAGTACTTC.

The genes are TRBV21-1 and TRBJ1-4; the table's D gene call, TRBD1, was not cross checked with the DNA. TRBV21-1 is shown as a pseudogene. CDR3 size: 17 residues. The CDR3 DNA reads TGTGCCAGCAGCCCACTCAGGGGCCACCAAGGGGGTGAAAAACTGTTTTTT. As protein: CASSPLRGHQGGEKLFF.

The chain joins TRBV2 to TRBJ2-1; D tentatively reads TRBD1 or TRBD2 (6 bases each). This CDR3 is built from 16 residues. The V gene lost 2 bases and the J gene lost 10 bases, with 21 bases spanning the gap. Germline CDR1 is SNHLY and CDR2 is FYNNEI. CDR3: CASSESLPGAYTEQFF. CDR3 DNA: TGTGCCAGCAGTGAAAGCCTTCCGGGGGCGTACACAGAGCAGTTCTTC. The full variable domain, its missing parts supplied by reference TRBV2 and TRBJ2-1, is EPEVTQTPSHQVTQMGQEVILRCVPISNHLYFYWYRQILGQKVEFLVSFYNNEISEKSEIFDDQFSVERPDGSNFTLKIRSTKLEDSAMYFCASSESLPGAYTEQFFGPGTRLTVL.

The V gene is TRBV19, the J gene TRBJ2-7, with TRBD1 as a possible D gene (5 bases). Trimming left V 4 bases short and J 4 bases short, with 11 bases between. This CDR3 contains 13 residues. CDR1 and CDR2 (germline): LNHDA, SQIVND (reference sequence). The CDR3 sequence is CASSRNSGYEQYF. CDR3 DNA sequence: TGTGCCAGTAGTAGGAATTCAGGGTACGAGCAGTACTTC.

With respect to this clone: A junction end diverges from the germline sequence, so it may reflect a read error. The chain is built from TRBV7-7 and TRBJ2-7; a weak D match, TRBD2 (5 bases). This CDR3 region has 13 residues. Germline V gene lookup returns CDR1 SSHAT and CDR2 FNYEAQ (reference sequence). CDR3 nucleotides: TGTGCTAGCAGCCCGGGAACCTTTTACGAGCAGTACTTC. Its translation: CASSPGTFYEQYF. The full variable domain, completed using reference TRBV7-7 and TRBJ2-7, is GAGVSQSPRYKVTKRGQDVTLRCDPISSHATLYWYQQALGQGPEFLTYFNYEAQPDKSGLPSDRFSAERPEGSISTLTIQRTEQRDSAMYRCASSPGTFYEQYFGPGTRLTVT.

This chain uses TRBV5-6 with TRBJ1-5; D gene uncertain. V shed 1 base and J shed 4 bases, with 9 bases lying between them. The germline gives CDR1 SGHDT, CDR2 YYEEEE. The CDR3 covers 14 residues. CDR3 residues: CASSLKWGNQPQHF. In DNA form, the CDR3 reads TGTGCCAGCAGCTTGAAATGGGGAAATCAGCCCCAGCATTTT.

The chain carries TRBV7-9 and TRBJ2-3; possibly TRBD1 for D (6 bases). In germline, CDR1 is SEHNR, CDR2 FQNEAQ (reference sequence). Trimming removed 5 bases at V and 3 bases at J, with 9 bases between. The CDR3 has 13 residues. CDR3 protein: CASSPTGTDTQYF. CDR3 DNA sequence: TGTGCCAGCAGCCCCACAGGGACAGATACGCAGTATTTT.

In this sample, this clone turned up once. The chain employs TRBV4-2 and TRBJ1-5; D call uncertain. The CDR3 runs 14 residues. Germline V gene data show CDR1 as LGHNA and CDR2 as YNFKEQ. V was pared by 0 bases and J by 9 bases, with 12 bases between. The CDR3 region is CASSQEARSSPQHF. Written as DNA, the CDR3 is TGTGCCAGCAGCCAAGAGGCCCGTTCCTCGCCCCAGCATTTT.

This chain joins TRBV1 and TRBJ2-7; the D segment call TRBD2 is taken from the table without a DNA check. TRBV1 is a documented pseudogene. The CDR3 loop spans 14 amino acids. The CDR3 DNA reads TGCACCGTCCTCCCCTCGGGAGCTTCCCACGAGCAGTACTTC. It yields the protein CTVLPSGASHEQYF.

This chain uses TRBV5-1 with TRBJ2-7; no clear D gene. The length of the CDR3 is 14 residues. The germline V gene encodes CDR1 SGHRS and CDR2 YFSETQ. V was clipped by 2 bases and J by 0 bases, with 9 bases between them. The CDR3: CASSFDTFSYEQYF. The CDR3 DNA reads TGCGCCAGCAGCTTTGACACGTTCTCCTACGAGCAGTACTTC.

This rearrangement joins TRBV15 to TRBJ1-2; D might be TRBD1 (5 bases). Trimming pared 4 bases from V and 7 bases from J, leaving 19 bases between. Germline V gene sequence: CDR1 LNHNV, CDR2 YYDKDF (reference sequence). The CDR3 length is 15 residues. CDR3 sequence (DNA): TGTGCCACCAGCACCTGGGACGGTTATTTTGGTGGCTACACCTTC. Its protein product is CATSTWDGYFGGYTF. Based on the CDR3 plus reference TRBV15 and TRBJ1-2, the full variable domain is DAMVIQNPRYQVTQFGKPVTLSCSQTLNHNVMYWYQQKSSQAPKLLFHYYDKDFNNEADTPDNFQSRRPNTSFCFLDIRSPGLGDTAMYLCATSTWDGYFGGYTFGSGTRLTVV.

The chain uses TRBV30 and TRBJ1-5; a weak D match, TRBD1 (5 bases). Per the germline V gene, CDR1 is GTSNPN and CDR2 is SVGIG (reference sequence). The V end was cut by 5 bases, the J end by 5 bases, with 13 bases between. This CDR3 has 13 residues. As DNA, the CDR3 is TGTGCCTGGGCCGGACAAAGGGATCAGCCCCAGCATTTT. Protein sequence: CAWAGQRDQPQHF.

The J gene is TRBJ2-7, the V gene TRBV19; weak D call: TRBD1 (6 bases). The germline V gene has CDR1 LNHDA and CDR2 SQIVND (reference sequence). Trimming pared 1 base from V and 5 bases from J, leaving 21 bases between. The CDR3 has 17 residues. This chain's CDR3 is CASSIGGFDRPAHEQYF. CDR3 in DNA: TGTGCCAGTAGTATAGGGGGGTTCGACAGGCCCGCCCACGAGCAGTACTTC.

This chain uses TRBV9 with TRBJ1-2; D not resolved. Looked up from germline, CDR1 is SGDLS and CDR2 is YYNGEE. V was cut by 5 bases and J by 4 bases, with 6 bases left in between. The CDR3 sequence is 11 residues long. In nucleotides, the CDR3 is TGTGCCAGCAGTCGGAGCTATGGCTACACCTTC. Protein: CASSRSYGYTF. The full variable domain, with the rest looked up from reference TRBV9 and TRBJ1-2, is DSGVTQTPKHLITATGQRVTLRCSPRSGDLSVYWYQQSLDQGLQFLIQYYNGEERAKGNILERFSAQQFPDLHSELNLSSLELGDSALYFCASSRSYGYTFGSGTRLTVV.